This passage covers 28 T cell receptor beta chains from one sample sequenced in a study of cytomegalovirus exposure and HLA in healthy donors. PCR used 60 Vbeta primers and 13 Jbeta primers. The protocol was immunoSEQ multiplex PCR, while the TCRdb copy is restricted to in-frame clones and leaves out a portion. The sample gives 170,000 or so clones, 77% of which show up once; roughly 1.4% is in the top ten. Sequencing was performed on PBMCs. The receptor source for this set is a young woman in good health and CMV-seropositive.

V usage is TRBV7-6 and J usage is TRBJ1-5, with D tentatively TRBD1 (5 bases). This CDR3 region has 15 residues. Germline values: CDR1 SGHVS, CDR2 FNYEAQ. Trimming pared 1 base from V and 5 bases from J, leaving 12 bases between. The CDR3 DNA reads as TGTGCCAGCAGCTTAGAGGAAGGGGTGTATCAGCCCCAGCATTTT. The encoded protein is CASSLEEGVYQPQHF. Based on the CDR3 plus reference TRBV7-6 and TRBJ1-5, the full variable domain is GAGVSQSPRYKVTKRGQDVALRCDPISGHVSLYWYRQALGQGPEFLTYFNYEAQQDKSGLPNDRFSAERPEGSISTLTIQRTEQRDSAMYRCASSLEEGVYQPQHFGDGTRLSIL.

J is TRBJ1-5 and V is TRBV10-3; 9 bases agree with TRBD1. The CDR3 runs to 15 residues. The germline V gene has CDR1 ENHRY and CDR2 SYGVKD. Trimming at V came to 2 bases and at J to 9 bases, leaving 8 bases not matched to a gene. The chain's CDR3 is CAISEGTGSSLPQHF. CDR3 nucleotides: TGTGCCATCAGTGAGGGGACAGGGTCTTCGTTGCCCCAGCATTTT.

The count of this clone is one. The CDR3 protein is CAASTGNQPQHF. CDR3 DNA sequence: TGTGCAGCGTCCACGGGCAATCAGCCCCAGCATTTT. J is TRBJ1-5 and V is TRBV2; no firm D call. CDR3 length: 12 amino acids. Germline-derived CDR1 and CDR2 are SNHLY and FYNNEI.

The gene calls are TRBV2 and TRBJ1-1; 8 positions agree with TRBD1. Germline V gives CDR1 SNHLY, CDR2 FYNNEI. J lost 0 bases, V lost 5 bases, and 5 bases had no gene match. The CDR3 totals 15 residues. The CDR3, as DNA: TGTGCCAGCAGTCGGGACAGGAGCATGAACACTGAAGCTTTCTTT. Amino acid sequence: CASSRDRSMNTEAFF.

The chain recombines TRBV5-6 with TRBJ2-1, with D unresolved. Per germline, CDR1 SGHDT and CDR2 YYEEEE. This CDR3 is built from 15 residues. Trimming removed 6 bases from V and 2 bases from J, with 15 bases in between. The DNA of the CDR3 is TGTGCCAGCACCCTGGCGACAACAGCCTACAATGAGCAGTTCTTC. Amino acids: CASTLATTAYNEQFF.

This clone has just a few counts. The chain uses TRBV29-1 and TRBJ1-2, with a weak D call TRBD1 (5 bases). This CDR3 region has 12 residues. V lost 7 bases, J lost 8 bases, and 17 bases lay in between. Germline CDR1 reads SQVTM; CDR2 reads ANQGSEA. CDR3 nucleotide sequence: TGCAGCGCTGCCCGGCAGGGTTACGGCTACACCTTC. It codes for CSAARQGYGYTF.

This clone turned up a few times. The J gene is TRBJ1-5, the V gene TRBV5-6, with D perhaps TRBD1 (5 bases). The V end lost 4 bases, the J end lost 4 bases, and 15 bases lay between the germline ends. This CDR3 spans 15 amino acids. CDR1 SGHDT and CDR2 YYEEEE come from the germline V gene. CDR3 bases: TGTGCCAGCAGCCGCTTTTATGCAGGGAATCAGCCCCAGCATTTT. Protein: CASSRFYAGNQPQHF. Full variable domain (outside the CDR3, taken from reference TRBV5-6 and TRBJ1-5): DAGVTQSPTHLIKTRGQQVTLRCSPKSGHDTVSWYQQALGQGPQFIFQYYEEEERQRGNFPDRFSGHQFPNYSSELNVNALLLGDSALYLCASSRFYAGNQPQHFGDGTRLSIL.

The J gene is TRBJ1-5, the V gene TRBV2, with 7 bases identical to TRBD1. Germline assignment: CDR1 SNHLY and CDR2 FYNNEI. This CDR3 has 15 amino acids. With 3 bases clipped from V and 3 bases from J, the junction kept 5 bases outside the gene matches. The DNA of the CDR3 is TGTGCCAGCAGTGACAGGGGACAGCTCAATCAGCCCCAGCATTTT. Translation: CASSDRGQLNQPQHF.

CDR3 nucleotides: TGTGCCAGCAGTTTACCCCCACGGGACAGGGGTGCAGATACGCAGTATTTT. This gives the protein CASSLPPRDRGADTQYF. The chain couples TRBV27 to TRBJ2-3; TRBD1 aligns across 10 bases. The CDR3 sequence is 17 residues long. The V gene end was trimmed by 2 bases and the J gene end by 4 bases; junction bases not matched to a gene: 9. Germline assignment: CDR1 MNHEY and CDR2 SMNVEV (reference sequence).

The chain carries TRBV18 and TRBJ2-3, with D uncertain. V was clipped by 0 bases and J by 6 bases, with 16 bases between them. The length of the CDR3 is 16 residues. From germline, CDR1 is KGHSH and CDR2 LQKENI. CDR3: CASSPPKTRSTDTQYF. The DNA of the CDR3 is TGTGCCAGCTCACCACCTAAGACAAGGTCTACGGATACGCAGTATTTT. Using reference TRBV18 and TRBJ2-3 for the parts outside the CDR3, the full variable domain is NAGVMQNPRHLVRRRGQEARLRCSPMKGHSHVYWYRQLPEEGLKFMVYLQKENIIDESGMPKERFSAEFPKEGPSILRIQQVVRGDSAAYFCASSPPKTRSTDTQYFGPGTRLTVL.

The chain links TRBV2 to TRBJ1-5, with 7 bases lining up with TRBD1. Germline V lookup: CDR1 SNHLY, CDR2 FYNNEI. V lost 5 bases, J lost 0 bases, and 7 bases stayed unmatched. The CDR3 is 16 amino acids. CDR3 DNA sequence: TGTGCCAGCAGTCTGGGACAGCCGGATAGCAATCAGCCCCAGCATTTT. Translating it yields CASSLGQPDSNQPQHF. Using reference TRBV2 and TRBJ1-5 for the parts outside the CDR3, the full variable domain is EPEVTQTPSHQVTQMGQEVILRCVPISNHLYFYWYRQILGQKVEFLVSFYNNEISEKSEIFDDQFSVERPDGSNFTLKIRSTKLEDSAMYFCASSLGQPDSNQPQHFGDGTRLSIL.

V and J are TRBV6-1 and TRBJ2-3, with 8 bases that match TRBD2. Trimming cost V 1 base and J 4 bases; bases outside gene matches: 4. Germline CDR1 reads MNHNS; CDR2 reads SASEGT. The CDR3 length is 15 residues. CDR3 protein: CASSEGAGGSDTQYF. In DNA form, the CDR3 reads TGTGCCAGCAGTGAAGGGGCGGGAGGTTCAGATACGCAGTATTTT.

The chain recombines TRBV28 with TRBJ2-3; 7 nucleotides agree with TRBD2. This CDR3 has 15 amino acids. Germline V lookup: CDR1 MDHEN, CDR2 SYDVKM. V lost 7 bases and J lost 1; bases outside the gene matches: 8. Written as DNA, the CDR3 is TGTGCCAGCACCCTACTAGCGCGGCGCACAGATACGCAGTATTTT. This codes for CASTLLARRTDTQYF.

CDR3: CAWGRPGGVYGYTF. CDR3 DNA sequence: TGTGCCTGGGGGAGACCCGGGGGTGTCTATGGCTACACCTTC. This chain links TRBV30 with TRBJ1-2, with a weak D call TRBD1 (5 bases). Germline lookup yields CDR1 GTSNPN and CDR2 SVGIG (reference sequence). Trimming removed 5 bases at V and 4 bases at J, with 17 bases between. The CDR3 contains 14 residues.

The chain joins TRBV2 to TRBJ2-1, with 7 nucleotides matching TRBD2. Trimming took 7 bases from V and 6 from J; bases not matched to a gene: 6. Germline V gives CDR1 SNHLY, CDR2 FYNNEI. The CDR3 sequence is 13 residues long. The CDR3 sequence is CASMGGQGNEQFF. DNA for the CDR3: TGTGCCAGCATGGGAGGGCAGGGCAATGAGCAGTTCTTC.

CDR3 sequence (DNA): TGTGCCAGCGGACAGGGGGCTGGCAACGGGGAGCTGTTTTTT. This translates into CASGQGAGNGELFF. This chain joins TRBV28 and TRBJ2-2; 11 bases are shared with TRBD1. J gave up 7 bases and V 8 bases, and 6 bases lay outside the gene matches. CDR1 is MDHEN and CDR2 is SYDVKM in the germline V gene. This CDR3 is 14 amino acids long.

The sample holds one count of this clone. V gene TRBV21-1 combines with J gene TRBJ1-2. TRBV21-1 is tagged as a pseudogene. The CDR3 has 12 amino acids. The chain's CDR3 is CARGRGVYGYTF. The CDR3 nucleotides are TGTGCCAGAGGGAGAGGAGTTTATGGCTACACCTTC.

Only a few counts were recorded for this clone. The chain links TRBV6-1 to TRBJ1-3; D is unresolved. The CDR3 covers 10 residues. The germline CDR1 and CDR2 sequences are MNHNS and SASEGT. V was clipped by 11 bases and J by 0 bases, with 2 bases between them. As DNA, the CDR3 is TGTGCCCGCTCTGGAAACACCATATATTTT. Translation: CARSGNTIYF.

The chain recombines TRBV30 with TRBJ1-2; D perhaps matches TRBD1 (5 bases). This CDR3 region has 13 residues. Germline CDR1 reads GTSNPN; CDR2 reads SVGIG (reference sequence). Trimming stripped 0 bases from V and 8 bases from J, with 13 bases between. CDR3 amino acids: CAWSVGVYGGYTF. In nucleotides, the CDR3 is TGTGCCTGGAGTGTAGGGGTCTATGGAGGCTACACCTTC.

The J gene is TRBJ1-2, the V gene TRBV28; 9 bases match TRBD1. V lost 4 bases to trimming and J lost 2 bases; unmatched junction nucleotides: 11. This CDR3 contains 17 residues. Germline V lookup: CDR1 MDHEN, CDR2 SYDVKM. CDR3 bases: TGTGCCAGCAGTTCCCACAGTCCCGGGACAGGGAACTATGGCTACACCTTC. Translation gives CASSSHSPGTGNYGYTF.

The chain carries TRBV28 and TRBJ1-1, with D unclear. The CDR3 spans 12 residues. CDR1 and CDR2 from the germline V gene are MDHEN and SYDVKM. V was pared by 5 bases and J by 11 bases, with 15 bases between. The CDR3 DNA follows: TGTGCCAGCAGTCCTGAAGGTATGAGGGCTTTCTTT. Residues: CASSPEGMRAFF.

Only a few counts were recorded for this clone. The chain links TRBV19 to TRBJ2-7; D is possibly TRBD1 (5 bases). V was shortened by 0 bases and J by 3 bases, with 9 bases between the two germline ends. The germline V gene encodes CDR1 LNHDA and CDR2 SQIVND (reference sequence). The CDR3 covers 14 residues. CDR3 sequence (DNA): TGTGCCAGTAGTATAGAGGGGCAGCTCTACGAGCAGTACTTC. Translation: CASSIEGQLYEQYF.

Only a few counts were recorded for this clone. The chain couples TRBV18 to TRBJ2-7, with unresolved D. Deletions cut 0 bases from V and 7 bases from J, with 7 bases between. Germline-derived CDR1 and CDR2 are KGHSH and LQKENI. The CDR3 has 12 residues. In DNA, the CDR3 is TGTGCCAGCTCACCACCTGAGCTTGAGCAGTACTTC. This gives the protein CASSPPELEQYF.

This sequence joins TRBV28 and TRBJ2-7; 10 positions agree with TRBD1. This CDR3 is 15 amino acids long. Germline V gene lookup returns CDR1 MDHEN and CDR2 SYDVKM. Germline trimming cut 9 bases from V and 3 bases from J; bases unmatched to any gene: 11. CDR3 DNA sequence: TGTGCCAGTTTAACGCCGGGACAGGGGTTCTACGAGCAGTACTTC. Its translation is CASLTPGQGFYEQYF.

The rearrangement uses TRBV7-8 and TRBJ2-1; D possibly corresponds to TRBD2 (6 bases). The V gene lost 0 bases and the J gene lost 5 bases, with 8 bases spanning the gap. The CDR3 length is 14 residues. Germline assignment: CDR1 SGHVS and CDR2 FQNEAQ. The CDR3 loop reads CASSLAEGNNEQFF. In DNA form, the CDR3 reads TGTGCCAGCAGCTTAGCGGAGGGGAACAATGAGCAGTTCTTC.

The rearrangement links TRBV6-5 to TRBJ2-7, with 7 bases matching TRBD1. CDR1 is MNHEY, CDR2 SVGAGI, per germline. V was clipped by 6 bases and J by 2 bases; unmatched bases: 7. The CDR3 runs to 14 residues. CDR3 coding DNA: TGTGCCAGCAGCCGGGGACAGCCACCCTACGAGCAGTACTTC. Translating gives CASSRGQPPYEQYF.

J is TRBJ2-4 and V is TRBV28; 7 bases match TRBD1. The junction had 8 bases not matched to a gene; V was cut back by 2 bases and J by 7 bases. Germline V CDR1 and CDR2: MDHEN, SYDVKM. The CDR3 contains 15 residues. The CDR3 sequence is CASSLTRTGPNIQYF. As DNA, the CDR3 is TGTGCCAGCAGTTTAACCCGGACAGGTCCGAACATTCAGTACTTC.

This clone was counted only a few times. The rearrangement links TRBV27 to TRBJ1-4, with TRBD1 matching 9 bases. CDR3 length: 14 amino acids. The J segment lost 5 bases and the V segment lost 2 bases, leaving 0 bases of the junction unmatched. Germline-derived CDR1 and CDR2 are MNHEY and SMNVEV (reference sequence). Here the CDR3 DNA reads TGTGCCAGCAGTTTAGGGACAGGGAATGAAAAACTGTTTTTT. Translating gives CASSLGTGNEKLFF.